The 21 T cell receptor beta chains reported below all come from one sample, sequenced in a study of cytomegalovirus exposure and HLA in healthy donors (dated by TCRdb to about 2017). To prepare the library, the immunoSEQ multiplex PCR assay was applied. For the multiplex PCR, a mixture combining 60 forward primers for TCR Vbeta segments and 13 reverse primers for TCR Jbeta segments was used. What TCRdb holds here is the immuneACCESS table cut down to in-frame rearrangements. Part of the clones is not present; checked against another copy, under half of the missing clones reflect an unresolved V gene, and the others are unexplained. The table of this sample itemizes roughly 110,000 clones. Roughly 6.6% of the sample is in the top ten clones. The sample was PBMCs. The source of these receptors is a man aged 40-50 years in good health and CMV-seropositive.

The rearrangement uses TRBV2 and TRBJ1-5; D perhaps matches TRBD1 (6 bases). The V gene's germline CDR1 is SNHLY and CDR2 FYNNEI. CDR3 size: 15 residues. V lost 6 bases, J lost 3 bases, and 15 bases lay in between. DNA for the CDR3: TGTGCCAGCAGGGTACAGGGTATCGACAATCAGCCCCAGCATTTT. Protein: CASRVQGIDNQPQHF.

CDR3 nucleotides: TGTGCCAGTAGTATCGGCGGGACGACCGCCTACGAGCAGTACTTC. As protein: CASSIGGTTAYEQYF. The V and J genes are TRBV19 and TRBJ2-7; tentatively, D is TRBD2 (6 bases). Germline CDR1 and CDR2: LNHDA and SQIVND (reference sequence). The V end lost 3 bases, the J end lost 2 bases, and 14 bases lay between the germline ends. This CDR3 has 15 residues.

This chain uses TRBV6-5 with TRBJ2-5, with D perhaps TRBD2 (5 bases). The V end lost 6 bases, the J end lost 5 bases, and 19 bases lay between the germline ends. Germline V CDR1 and CDR2: MNHEY, SVGAGI. The CDR3 runs 15 residues. CDR3 nucleotide sequence: TGTGCCAGCAGCCCCACGGTCGGGGTACGGGAGACCCAGTACTTC. Translating it yields CASSPTVGVRETQYF.

The V call is TRBV28, the J call TRBJ2-7; TRBD2 aligns across 10 bases. The germline V gene encodes CDR1 MDHEN and CDR2 SYDVKM. Trimming took 7 bases from V and 1 from J; bases not matched to a gene: 7. The CDR3 is made up of 15 amino acids. CDR3 protein: CASTASGSISYEQYF. In DNA, the CDR3 is TGTGCCAGCACCGCTAGCGGGAGTATATCCTACGAGCAGTACTTC.

This chain connects TRBV11-2 to TRBJ1-4; unclear D gene. Germline-derived CDR1 and CDR2 are SGHAT and FQNNGV. The CDR3 consists of 15 residues. V was shortened by 0 bases and J by 0 bases, with 5 bases between the two germline ends. The CDR3 spells CASSLDYATNEKLFF. The CDR3 region has the DNA TGTGCCAGCAGCTTAGATTATGCAACTAATGAAAAACTGTTTTTT.

The chain is built from TRBV28 and TRBJ2-3; 12 nucleotides line up with TRBD2. Germline-derived CDR1 and CDR2 are MDHEN and SYDVKM. With 11 bases clipped from V and 4 bases from J, the junction kept 7 bases outside the gene matches. CDR3 length equals 14 residues. CDR3 sequence: CAVLAGGPADTQYF. The DNA of the CDR3 is TGTGCCGTTCTAGCGGGAGGGCCTGCAGATACGCAGTATTTT. The full variable domain, in which reference TRBV28 and TRBJ2-3 provide the parts outside the CDR3, is DVKVTQSSRYLVKRTGEKVFLECVQDMDHENMFWYRQDPGLGLRLIYFSYDVKMKEKGDIPEGYSVSREKKERFSLILESASTNQTSMYLCAVLAGGPADTQYFGPGTRLTVL.

The chain links TRBV6-5 to TRBJ2-7, with D possibly being TRBD2 (5 bases). V gave up 2 bases and J gave up 2 bases, with 7 bases separating them. The CDR3 is 13 residues long. The germline CDR1 and CDR2 sequences are MNHEY and SVGAGI. Here the CDR3 reads CASSYRDTYEQYF. The CDR3 region has the DNA TGTGCCAGCAGTTACCGGGATACCTACGAGCAGTACTTC.

This sequence joins TRBV7-9 and TRBJ2-3, with D unclear. Trimming cost V 2 bases and J 4 bases, with 19 bases left between them. In germline, CDR1 is SEHNR, CDR2 FQNEAQ (reference sequence). The CDR3 has 17 amino acids. CDR3 nucleotides: TGTGCCAGCAGCTTATTCGCGGCAGTGTTTATCCCAGATACGCAGTATTTT. This encodes CASSLFAAVFIPDTQYF.

V and J are TRBV5-1 and TRBJ2-2; 8 positions match TRBD1. Trimming cost V 3 bases and J 4 bases; bases outside gene matches: 11. The CDR3 runs to 17 residues. Germline V gene data show CDR1 as SGHRS and CDR2 as YFSETQ. In DNA form, the CDR3 reads TGCGCCAGCAGCTCCGACAGGGGCGCCCGGGGCACCGGGGAGCTGTTTTTT. Encoded protein: CASSSDRGARGTGELFF.

The J gene is TRBJ2-5, the V gene TRBV29-1, with 8 bases identical to TRBD1. TRBJ2-7 explains the end of the DNA better; the J call may be wrong. Germline CDR1 is SQVTM and CDR2 is ANQGSEA. The CDR3 has 13 amino acids. CDR3 amino acids: CSVIDRGPREQYF. The CDR3 nucleotides read TGCAGCGTCATAGACAGGGGACCGCGCGAGCAGTACTTC.

The chain joins TRBV28 to TRBJ2-3; TRBD2 might be the D (6 bases). CDR3 length equals 14 residues. The germline CDR1 and CDR2 sequences are MDHEN and SYDVKM. Trimming cost V 5 bases and J 3 bases, with 12 bases left between them. CDR3 protein: CASSPLATTDTQYF. As DNA, the CDR3 is TGTGCCAGCAGTCCCCTAGCGACAACAGATACGCAGTATTTT.

Points on this clone: Germline and junction disagree at one end, which may indicate a read error. This chain joins TRBV30 and TRBJ2-5; 13 bases fit TRBD2. This CDR3 has 14 residues. Germline V lookup: CDR1 GTSNPN, CDR2 SVGIG (reference sequence). CDR3 sequence reads: CASTGLAGQEPQYF. In nucleotides, the CDR3 is TGTGCCTCCACGGGACTAGCGGGGCAAGAGCCCCAGTACTTC.

The chain links TRBV29-1 to TRBJ2-7, with 12 bases fitting TRBD1. With V trimmed by 3 bases and J by 6 bases, 9 bases remained unmatched. Germline CDR1 and CDR2: SQVTM and ANQGSEA. This CDR3 is 15 amino acids long. CDR3 DNA: TGCAGCGTTGAGGAGGGGACAGGGGGCTGGGTCGAGCAGTACTTC. Protein: CSVEEGTGGWVEQYF.

The rearrangement joins TRBV11-3 to TRBJ1-1; D is ambiguous. Trimming removed 2 bases from V and 2 bases from J, with 3 bases in between. From germline, CDR1 is SGHNT and CDR2 YENEEA. The CDR3 length is 12 residues. CDR3 in amino acids: CASSLRNTEAFF. The CDR3 coding sequence is TGTGCCAGCAGCTTACGTAACACTGAAGCTTTCTTT. The variable domain in full, completed from reference TRBV11-3 and TRBJ1-1, reads EAGVVQSPRYKIIEKKQPVAFWCNPISGHNTLYWYLQNLGQGPELLIRYENEEAVDDSQLPKDRFSAERLKGVDSTLKIQPAELGDSAVYLCASSLRNTEAFFGQGTRLTVV.

This chain uses TRBV10-2 with TRBJ1-2, with D possibly being TRBD1 (5 bases). The CDR3 covers 13 residues. The V end lost 6 bases, the J end lost 4 bases, and 12 bases lay between the germline ends. The germline V gene has CDR1 WSHSY and CDR2 SAAADI. The DNA of the CDR3 is TGCGCCAGCAGATCAGACAGAACCTATGGCTACACCTTC. Amino acids: CASRSDRTYGYTF.

The rearrangement links TRBV5-5 to TRBJ2-2, with TRBD2 matching over 7 bases. The CDR3 has 16 amino acids. The J segment lost 4 bases and the V segment lost 3 bases, leaving 9 bases of the junction unmatched. Germline lookup yields CDR1 SGHKS and CDR2 YYEKEE (reference sequence). CDR3 amino acids: CASSSGGRWGTGELFF. The CDR3 coding sequence is TGTGCCAGCAGCTCGGGAGGACGGTGGGGCACCGGGGAGCTGTTTTTT.

V usage is TRBV19 and J usage is TRBJ2-7; no firm D call. V was cut by 4 bases and J by 5 bases, with 15 bases left in between. This CDR3 contains 14 residues. Germline V CDR1 and CDR2: LNHDA, SQIVND (reference sequence). The CDR3: CASSNNSPVHEQYF. CDR3 sequence (DNA): TGTGCCAGTAGTAATAACTCCCCGGTCCACGAGCAGTACTTC.

This chain links TRBV7-9 with TRBJ2-2; D might be TRBD1 (5 bases). The V end was cut by 5 bases, the J end by 1 base, with 8 bases between. Germline V lookup: CDR1 SEHNR, CDR2 FQNEAQ (reference sequence). There are 14 residues in the CDR3. DNA for the CDR3: TGTGCCAGCAGCATCGGACAGAACACCGGGGAGCTGTTTTTT. It codes for CASSIGQNTGELFF.

The chain recombines TRBV7-2 with TRBJ2-2, with D possibly being TRBD1 (5 bases). From germline, CDR1 is SGHTA and CDR2 FQGNSA. The CDR3 length is 14 residues. Trimming shortened V by 5 bases and J by 5 bases, and 12 bases separated the two germline ends. This CDR3 is CASSGHLRTGELFF. CDR3 nucleotide sequence: TGTGCCAGCAGCGGACATCTCAGGACCGGGGAGCTGTTTTTT.

The chain links TRBV7-2 to TRBJ2-1; 10 bases map to TRBD2. The CDR3 extends over 18 amino acids. Germline V gene data show CDR1 as SGHTA and CDR2 as FQGNSA. V lost 5 bases, J lost 7 bases, and 17 bases stayed unmatched. CDR3: CASSGGRRLAGPGNEQFF. The CDR3 bases are TGTGCCAGCAGCGGCGGGCGGCGACTAGCGGGCCCGGGAAATGAGCAGTTCTTC.

J is TRBJ2-2 and V is TRBV4-2; D perhaps matches TRBD1 (6 bases). This CDR3 region has 18 residues. From germline, CDR1 is LGHNA and CDR2 YNFKEQ. V was shortened by 4 bases and J by 4 bases, with 22 bases between the two germline ends. The chain's CDR3 is CASSLPRKHRVVTGELFF. CDR3 DNA sequence: TGTGCCAGCAGCCTCCCCCGGAAACACAGGGTGGTCACCGGGGAGCTGTTTTTT.